The present T cell receptor (beta chain) was sequenced within a study of T cell changes during pregnancy in multiple sclerosis. Libraries were prepared by immunoSEQ multiplex PCR; TCRdb keeps only in-frame clonotypes and omits some of them. The sample comprises about 85,000 clones, approximately 90% of which are singletons, and 2.5% to 3% rests with the top ten. The CDR3 is made up of 16 amino acids. Per germline, CDR1 SGHDT and CDR2 YYEEEE. V lost 4 bases and J lost 8, with 22 bases in between. This sequence originates from a female donor with multiple sclerosis, enrolled in a pregnancy study. The starting material was peripheral blood, obtained in the first trimester of pregnancy. The chain employs TRBV5-6 and TRBJ2-1, with D possibly being TRBD1 (5 bases). CDR3 coding DNA: TGTGCCAGCAGCCCACTTCCCAGGGCAACGGGCGATGAGCAGTTCTTC. Protein sequence: CASSPLPRATGDEQFF.